This T cell receptor (beta chain) was recorded in a study of OX40 agonist ivuxolimab in advanced cancers. Describing the broader study: Ivuxolimab was a fully human IgG2 agonistic monoclonal antibody targeting the costimulatory receptor OX40 (CD134). A male proportion of roughly 80% and a mean age of approximately 60 years, ranging from 23 to 79, were recorded for the dose-escalation cohort. The paper covers the monotherapy dose-escalation part of the phase I ivuxolimab trial, which included N ≈ 50 patients. Intravenous ivuxolimab was administered to patients every 2 weeks at six dose levels: 0.01, 0.1, 0.3, 1.5, 3 and 10 mg/kg. Peripheral TCRbeta sequencing aimed to test whether ivuxolimab altered TCR sequence diversity and caused clonal T-cell expansion. Prior anti-PD-1, anti-PD-L1 or anti-CTLA-4 therapy was permitted, and checkpoint inhibitors had been received by about 37% of dose-escalation patients. Among the roughly 50 dose-escalation patients, about 19 had hepatocellular carcinoma, approximately 15 melanoma, 9 renal cell carcinoma and 9 head and neck cancer. Partial responses occurred in three dose-escalation patients, of whom one had hepatocellular carcinoma and two had cutaneous melanoma.

Results and caveats for the whole study, not just this receptor: Antigen specificity was not determined for the clonally expanded peripheral T cells. Partial responders in the 0.1-3.0 mg/kg groups had among the lowest normalized peripheral clonal expansion, especially among CD8+ T cells. At doses of 0.1 to 3.0 mg/kg, clonal expansion of both CD4+ and CD8+ T cells in blood was seen between baseline and week 6. Low levels of normalized T-cell clonal expansion were also seen in some patients who did not respond. After ivuxolimab, CD8+ T cells had more expanded clones than CD4+ T cells on average.

Patients with autoimmune disease history or receiving systemic immunosuppression were excluded from the trial. In every dose cohort, peripheral blood was drawn for TCR sequencing at baseline, cycle 4 day 1, and cycle 7 day 1. Samples were obtained from an open-label, multicenter, first-in-human phase I dose-escalation trial of ivuxolimab. The trial enrolled adults with locally advanced or metastatic head and neck squamous cell, hepatocellular, melanoma or renal cell carcinoma. CD4+ and CD8+ T cells were sorted separately from peripheral blood before TCR sequencing. The germline ends are 7 bases apart after V is trimmed by 3 bases and J by 8 bases. The CDR3 runs 11 amino acids, cysteine and phenylalanine included. Only the CDR3 portion is preserved as DNA: 33 bases, with reading frame beginning at the first base. CDR1 and CDR2 were assigned from the germline V gene as SGHAT and FQNNGV. Genomic DNA was extracted from sorted cells for sequencing of the TCRbeta CDR3 region. TCRbeta CDR3 regions were sequenced using the immunoSEQ Assay. Imported from immuneACCESS, the table was reduced by TCRdb to in-frame sequences with V and J called. These copies leave out some clones; in studies compared against another copy, an unresolved V gene accounts for under half, and the cause of the remainder is not known. The sample contains around 20,000 clones, 84% of them found a single time. Under 55% of the sample is in the top ten clones.

Turning to this clone: This clone's antigen is unknown. No clone much larger than this one lies a single base away; base qualities are absent.

The sequence joins TRBV11-2 to TRBJ1-1, with TRBD1 tentatively as D gene (6 bases match). This clonotype originated in an adult with an advanced solid tumor such as melanoma, head and neck, liver or kidney cancer. The source material was CD4+ or CD8+ T cells sorted from blood, sampled in a trial of the OX40 agonist ivuxolimab. The DNA reads TGTGCCAGCAGCTTCACAGGGGAAGCTTTCTTT. Its protein is CASSFTGEAFF.